This is a list of T cell receptor beta chains from one sample in a study of T cells after yellow fever vaccination. Via MiXCR, TCRdb re-called the 5' RACE reads, giving one row per CDR3 protein. The table includes approximately 90,000 distinct CDR3 sequences, 4.5% to 6% detected once. The starting material was CD8+ T cells sorted from PBMCs, obtained 10 days after the yellow fever booster vaccination. The receptor set was obtained from a man younger than 35 who received the YFV17D yellow fever vaccine. Both conserved end residues are part of each CDR3. The D gene is left open where the match is weak. The size field is filled for only some rows; it gives once, few, many or a size class.

d_call	v_call	clone_size	j_call	cdr3_length	cdr3_nt	cdr3_aa
-	TRBV4-1	many	TRBJ2-7	14	TGCGCCAGCAGCCAAGAGTCGTTTTCCTACGAGCAGTACTTC	CASSQESFSYEQYF
-	TRBV24-1	many	TRBJ2-2	14	TGTGCCACCAGCAGGGAAATGAACACCGGGGAGCTGTTTTTT	CATSREMNTGELFF
TRBD2	TRBV4-3	-	TRBJ2-5	15	TGCGCCAGCAGCCAAGAGGGCGGGGAGGGAGAGACCCAGTACTTC	CASSQEGGEGETQYF
TRBD1	TRBV20-1	many	TRBJ2-5	16	TGCAGTGGCAGTCAACCGGGACAGATGCTTCAAGAGACCCAGTACTTC	CSGSQPGQMLQETQYF
-	TRBV2	many	TRBJ1-5	14	TGTGCCAGCAGTGATGAGGGGTTGTTTCAGCCCCAGCATTTT	CASSDEGLFQPQHF
TRBD1	TRBV27	-	TRBJ1-5	15	TGTGCCAGCAGTTTCCAGGGGGATAGCAATCAGCCCCAGCATTTT	CASSFQGDSNQPQHF
-	TRBV5-6	few	TRBJ1-5	14	TGTGCCAGCAGCTTCCGGGAACTCGGACAGCCCCAGCATTTT	CASSFRELGQPQHF
-	TRBV15	many	TRBJ2-1	13	TGTGCCACCAGCAGAGTTCCCAGGGATGAGCAGTTCTTC	CATSRVPRDEQFF
-	TRBV6-2/TRBV6-3	few	TRBJ1-1	14	TGTGCCAGCAGTCTTGGGTTTGGGACGGGCGAAGCTTTCTTT	CASSLGFGTGEAFF
-	TRBV19	-	TRBJ1-5	12	TGTGCCAGTAGTATGGGGTCTCAGCCCCAGCATTTT	CASSMGSQPQHF
-	TRBV6-2/TRBV6-3	few	TRBJ2-6	16	TGTGCCAGCAGTTACTCGATCGTCTCTGGGGCCAACGTCCTGACTTTC	CASSYSIVSGANVLTF
-	TRBV6-5	many	TRBJ2-6	16	TGTGCCAGCAGTTCCACAGGGAGCTCTGGGGCCAACGTCCTGACTTTC	CASSSTGSSGANVLTF
-	TRBV5-4	few	TRBJ1-4	15	TGTGCCAGCAGCGTGGGGGATGCAACTAATGAAAAACTGTTTTTT	CASSVGDATNEKLFF
-	TRBV20-1	-	TRBJ2-7	12	TGCAGTGCTAGGGATAGCTCCTACGAGCAGTACTTC	CSARDSSYEQYF
TRBD1	TRBV4-1	-	TRBJ1-1	13	TGCGCCAGCAGCCAAACGACAGGGGCTGCAGCTTTCTTT	CASSQTTGAAAFF
TRBD2	TRBV7-9	-	TRBJ2-2	15	TGTGCCAGCAGCTATCTAGCGGGGGACGCCGGGGGGCTGTTTTTT	CASSYLAGDAGGLFF
-	TRBV5-1	many	TRBJ1-1	14	TGCGCCAGCAGCTTGACCAGGGCCAACACTGAAGCTTTCTTT	CASSLTRANTEAFF
-	TRBV7-6	-	TRBJ2-6	18	TGTGCCAGCAGCTTAGGCCTGACCATTGACTCTGGGGCCAACGTCCTGACTTTC	CASSLGLTIDSGANVLTF
-	TRBV25-1	few	TRBJ1-1	15	TGTGCCAGCAAAACGAACCGACAGGCGGAAACTGAAGCTTTCTTT	CASKTNRQAETEAFF
-	TRBV4-1	few	TRBJ2-3	17	TGCGCCAGCAGCCAAGAAGGTAAAGGCAGGTACACAGATACGCAGTATTTT	CASSQEGKGRYTDTQYF
TRBD2	TRBV7-6	few	TRBJ2-1	15	TGTGCCAGCAGCTTAACGGGGGGCTCCTACAATGAGCAGTTCTTC	CASSLTGGSYNEQFF
-	TRBV6-5	few	TRBJ1-1	13	TGTGCCAGCAGTAGGAGGGTGCACACTGAAGCTTTCTTT	CASSRRVHTEAFF
-	TRBV6-5	-	TRBJ2-1	14	TGTGCCAGCAGTACCCCCATAGGGCACAATGAGCAGTTCTTC	CASSTPIGHNEQFF
-	TRBV3-1	few	TRBJ2-3	14	TGTGCCAGCAGCCCGCAACTCGTTGGAGATACGCAGTATTTT	CASSPQLVGDTQYF
TRBD1	TRBV19	many	TRBJ2-7	15	TGTGCCAGTAGTTTCCGGGACAGGGGGGCCTACGAGCAGTACTTC	CASSFRDRGAYEQYF
TRBD1	TRBV12-3/TRBV12-4	once	TRBJ1-1	15	TGTGCCAGCAGTACACCCGGGACAGGGAACACTGAAGCTTTCTTT	CASSTPGTGNTEAFF
-	TRBV2	many	TRBJ2-5	15	TGTGCCAGCAGTGAATTCTACGTGGGCCAAGAGACCCAGTACTTC	CASSEFYVGQETQYF
-	TRBV24-1	-	TRBJ1-5	15	TGTGCCACCAGCCCGCCGGGGCAGTTTAAGCAGCCCCAGCATTTT	CATSPPGQFKQPQHF
-	TRBV7-6	few	TRBJ1-1	14	TGTGCCAGCACCCACGACCCCGGGGACACTGAAGCTTTCTTT	CASTHDPGDTEAFF
TRBD1	TRBV28	few	TRBJ1-4	14	TGTGCCAGCAGGGAGGGGACAGGGCGCGAAAAACTGTTTTTT	CASREGTGREKLFF
TRBD2	TRBV12-3/TRBV12-4	few	TRBJ2-3	19	TGTGCCAGCAGTCTCATCGGTGGGGCTAGCGGGGGGGTACCTTATACGCAGTATTTT	CASSLIGGASGGVPYTQYF